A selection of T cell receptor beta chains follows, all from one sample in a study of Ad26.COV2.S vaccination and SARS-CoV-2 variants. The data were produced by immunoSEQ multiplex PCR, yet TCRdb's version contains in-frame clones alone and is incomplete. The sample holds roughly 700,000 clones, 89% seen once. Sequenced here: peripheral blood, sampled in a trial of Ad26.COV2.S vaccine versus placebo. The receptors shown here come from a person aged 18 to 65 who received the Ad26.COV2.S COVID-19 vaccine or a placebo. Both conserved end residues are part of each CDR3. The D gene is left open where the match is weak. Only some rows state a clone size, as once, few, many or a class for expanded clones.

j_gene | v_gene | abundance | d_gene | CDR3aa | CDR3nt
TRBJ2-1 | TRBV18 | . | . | CASSPPSRDSSYNEQFF | TGTGCCAGCTCACCACCATCGCGGGACAGCTCCTACAATGAGCAGTTCTTC
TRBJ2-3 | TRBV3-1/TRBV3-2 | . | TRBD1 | CASAGPGQSTDTQYF | TGTGCCAGCGCCGGACCGGGACAGAGCACAGATACGCAGTATTTT
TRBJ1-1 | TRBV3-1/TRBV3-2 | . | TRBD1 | CASSARDREGGAFF | TGTGCCAGCAGCGCCCGGGACAGGGAGGGAGGAGCTTTCTTT
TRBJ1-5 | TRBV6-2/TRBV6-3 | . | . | CASSQTQGWGNQPQHF | TGTGCCAGCAGTCAAACACAGGGCTGGGGCAATCAGCCCCAGCATTTT
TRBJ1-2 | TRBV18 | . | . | CASSPPGASGYTF | TGTGCCAGCTCACCACCCGGGGCGAGTGGCTACACCTTC
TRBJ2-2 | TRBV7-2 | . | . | CASEEGRVTGELFF | TGTGCCAGCGAGGAGGGGAGAGTGACCGGGGAGCTGTTTTTT
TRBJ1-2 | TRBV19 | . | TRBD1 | CASSIYSTGTRYGYTF | TGTGCCAGTAGTATATACTCGACAGGGACCCGCTATGGCTACACCTTC
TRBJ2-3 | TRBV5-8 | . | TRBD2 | CASSFTGTSGADTQYF | TGTGCCAGCAGTTTTACCGGGACTAGCGGGGCAGATACGCAGTATTTT
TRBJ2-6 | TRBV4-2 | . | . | CASSQDRQGSPGANVLTF | TGTGCCAGCAGCCAAGATCGTCAGGGGTCTCCTGGGGCCAACGTCCTGACTTTC
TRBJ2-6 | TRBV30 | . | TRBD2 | CAWSLRGAGANVLTF | TGTGCCTGGAGCCTTCGGGGGGCTGGGGCCAACGTCCTGACTTTC
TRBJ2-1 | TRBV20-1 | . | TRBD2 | CSASTGGPYEQFF | TGCAGTGCTAGTACGGGAGGGCCCTATGAGCAGTTCTTC
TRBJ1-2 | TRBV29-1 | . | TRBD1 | CSAPDRGQYGYTF | TGCAGCGCACCGGACAGGGGGCAATATGGCTACACCTTC
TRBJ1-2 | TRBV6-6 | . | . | CASIQGYGYTF | TGTGCCAGCATACAGGGCTATGGCTACACCTTC
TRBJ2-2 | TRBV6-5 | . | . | CASSYRTRAGELFF | TGTGCCAGCAGTTACCGGACCCGGGCGGGGGAGCTGTTTTTT
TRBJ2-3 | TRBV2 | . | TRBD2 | CASRSGLAGGRDTQYF | TGTGCCAGCAGGAGCGGACTAGCGGGAGGCAGAGATACGCAGTATTTT
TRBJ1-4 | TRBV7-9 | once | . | CASSSRGVGEKLFF | TGTGCCAGCAGCTCCCGCGGGGTCGGTGAAAAACTGTTTTTT
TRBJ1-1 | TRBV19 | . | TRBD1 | CASTDRGSVLAFF | TGTGCCAGTACCGACAGGGGGTCGGTCTTGGCTTTCTTT
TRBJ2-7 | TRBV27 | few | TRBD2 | CASSLGNPGGRPYEQYF | TGTGCCAGCAGTTTAGGGAACCCGGGAGGGAGACCCTACGAGCAGTACTTC
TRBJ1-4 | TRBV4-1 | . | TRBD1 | CASSQVPGGRGLANEKLFF | TGCGCCAGCAGCCAAGTTCCAGGGGGTAGGGGGTTGGCTAATGAAAAACTGTTTTTT